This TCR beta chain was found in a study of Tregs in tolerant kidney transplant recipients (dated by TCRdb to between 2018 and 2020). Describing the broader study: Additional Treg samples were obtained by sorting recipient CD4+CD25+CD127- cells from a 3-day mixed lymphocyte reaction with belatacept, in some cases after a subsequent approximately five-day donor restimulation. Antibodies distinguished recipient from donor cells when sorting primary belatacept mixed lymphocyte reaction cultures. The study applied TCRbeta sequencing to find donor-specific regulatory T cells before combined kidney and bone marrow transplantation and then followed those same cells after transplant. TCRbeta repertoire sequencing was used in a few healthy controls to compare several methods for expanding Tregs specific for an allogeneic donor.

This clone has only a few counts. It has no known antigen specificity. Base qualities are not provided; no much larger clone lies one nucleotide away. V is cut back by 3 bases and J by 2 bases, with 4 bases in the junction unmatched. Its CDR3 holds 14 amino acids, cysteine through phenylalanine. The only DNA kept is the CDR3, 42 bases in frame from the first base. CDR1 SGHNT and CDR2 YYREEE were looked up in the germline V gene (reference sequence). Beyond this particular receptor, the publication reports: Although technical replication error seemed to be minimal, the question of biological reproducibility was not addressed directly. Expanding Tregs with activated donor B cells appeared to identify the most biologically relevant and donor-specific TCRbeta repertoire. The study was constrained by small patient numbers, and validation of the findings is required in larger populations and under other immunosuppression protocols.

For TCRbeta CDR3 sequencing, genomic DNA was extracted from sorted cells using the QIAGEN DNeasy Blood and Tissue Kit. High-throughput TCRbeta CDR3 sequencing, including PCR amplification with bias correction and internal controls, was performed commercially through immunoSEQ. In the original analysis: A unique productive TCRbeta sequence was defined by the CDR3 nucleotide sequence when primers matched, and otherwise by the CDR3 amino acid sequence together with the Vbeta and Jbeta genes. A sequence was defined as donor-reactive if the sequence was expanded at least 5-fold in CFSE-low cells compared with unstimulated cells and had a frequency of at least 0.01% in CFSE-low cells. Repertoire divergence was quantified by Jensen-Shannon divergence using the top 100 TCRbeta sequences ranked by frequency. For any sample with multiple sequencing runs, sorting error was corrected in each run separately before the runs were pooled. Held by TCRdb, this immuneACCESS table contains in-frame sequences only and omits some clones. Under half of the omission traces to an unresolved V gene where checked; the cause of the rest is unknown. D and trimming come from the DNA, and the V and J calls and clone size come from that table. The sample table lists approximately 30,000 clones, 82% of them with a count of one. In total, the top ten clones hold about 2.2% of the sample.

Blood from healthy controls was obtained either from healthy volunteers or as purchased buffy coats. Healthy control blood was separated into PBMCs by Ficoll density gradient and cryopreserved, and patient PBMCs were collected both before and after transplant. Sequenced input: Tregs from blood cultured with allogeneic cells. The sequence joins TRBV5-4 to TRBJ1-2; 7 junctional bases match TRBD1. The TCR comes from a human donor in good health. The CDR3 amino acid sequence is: CASSWEQGNYGYTF. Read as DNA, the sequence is TGTGCCAGCAGCTGGGAACAGGGGAACTATGGCTACACCTTC.